These T cell receptor beta chains were read from a single sample in a study of beta chain features in type 1 diabetes. Only in-frame clones appear in the TCRdb table, and some are missing; sequencing was by immunoSEQ multiplex PCR. The sample carries 450,000 to 600,000 clones, approximately 31% recorded once. The sequenced sample consisted of naive CD4+ T cells from blood. Every receptor here comes from a man between 18 and 29 years old in good health. Both conserved end residues are part of each CDR3.

>TRBJ2-3|TRBV11-3
CASGRGPADTQYF
>TRBJ2-7|TRBV28
CASSPDHRTYEQYF
>TRBJ2-3|TRBV29-1
CSAKTGSDTQYF
>TRBJ1-1|TRBV18
CASCVAVDSNTEAFF
>TRBJ2-5|TRBV7-2
CASSLLTEQETQYF
>TRBJ1-1|TRBV7-9
CASSSQVNTEAFF
>TRBJ2-3|TRBV4-1
CASSHESGSEDTQYF
>TRBJ2-7|TRBV29-1
CSVGGGGYEQYF
>TRBJ2-3|TRBV2
CASSRTGGEDTQYF
>TRBJ1-1|TRBV29-1
CSVETNMNTEAFF
>TRBJ2-3|TRBV4-1
CASSPPRGYSTDTQYF
>TRBJ1-1|TRBV30
CARQGALNTEAFF
>TRBJ2-1|TRBV6-6
CASSLWLEQFF
>TRBJ2-5|TRBV7-2
CASSLDHETQYF
>TRBJ2-1|TRBV30
CAWRGGGVEQFF
>TRBJ2-3|TRBV6-1
CASSEVGENRDTQYF
>TRBJ2-3|TRBV7-3
CASSSGQGTDTQYF
>TRBJ1-1|TRBV25-1
CASSESWYTEAFF
>TRBJ2-4|TRBV30
CAWSVRAKNIQYF
>TRBJ2-1|TRBV30
CAWSVYNEQFF
>TRBJ2-4|TRBV4-1
CASSQDFRGAKNIQYF
>TRBJ2-7|TRBV6-5
CASRGWTSGVYEQYF
>TRBJ1-1|TRBV29-1
CSVDQPGPNTEAFF
>TRBJ2-5|TRBV4-2
CASSQVPLAGGQETQYF
>TRBJ2-3|TRBV7-2
CASSLTPGSTDTQYF
>TRBJ1-5|TRBV7-8
CASSLTTGGNQPQHF
>TRBJ2-7|TRBV30
CAWSVGYEQYF
>TRBJ2-4|TRBV2
CASSETRQGIQYF
>TRBJ2-5|TRBV7-9
CASSRSLAGEETQYF
>TRBJ2-3|TRBV6-6
CASSPRLAGTDTQYF
>TRBJ1-1|TRBV18
CASSPYGNTEAFF
>TRBJ2-3|TRBV5-1
CASSRQTSGNTDTQYF
>TRBJ2-5|TRBV2
CASILAGAQETQYF
>TRBJ1-3|TRBV29-1
CSAQPSSGNTIYF
>TRBJ1-1|TRBV14
CASSQNTEAFF
>TRBJ2-6|TRBV5-6
CASSMGPTSGANVLTF
>TRBJ2-1|TRBV30
CAWMPGLAWNEQFF
>TRBJ2-1|TRBV30
CAWSQAPQQFF
>TRBJ2-6|TRBV25-1
CASSQQGGSGANVLTF
>TRBJ2-1|TRBV28
CASRGAFLYNEQFF